This T cell receptor beta chain was sequenced for a study of blood T cells in healthy people across ages. Study outcomes and limitations: Researchers said unsorted PBMCs prevented a conclusive naive versus antigen-experienced comparison. One million T cells yielded diversity estimates that were considered underestimates.

The donors, healthy Caucasians from Russia, were aged roughly 6 to 90. V lost 5 bases and J lost 2; bases outside the gene matches: 8. Germline CDR1 reads SGHTA; CDR2 reads FQGNSA. The CDR3 runs 16 residues. This clonotype was seen a few times. The antigen is unknown. A second roughly 6 to 12 cycle PCR used barcoded and J-beta primers. Per-sample output comprised a minimum of 3 million paired-end reads containing CDR3. MiXCR, run by TCRdb on the 5' RACE reads, gives a single entry per CDR3 protein. The data contain 550,000 to 750,000 distinct CDR3 sequences, 20% to 25% of them singletons. The source is a man aged 65-85 years in good health. The source material was blood. This chain uses TRBV7-2 with TRBJ2-7; 11 nucleotides line up with TRBD2. CDR3 sequence (DNA): TGTGCCAGCAGCATGGCCGGGACTAGCGGTACCTACGAGCAGTACTTC. Its protein product is CASSMAGTSGTYEQYF. Using reference TRBV7-2 and TRBJ2-7 for the parts outside the CDR3, the full variable domain is GAGVSQSPSNKVTEKGKDVELRCDPISGHTALYWYRQSLGQGLEFLIYFQGNSAPDKSGLPSDRFSAERTGGSVSTLTIQRTQQEDSAVYLCASSMAGTSGTYEQYFGPGTRLTVT.